These 16 T cell receptor beta chains were sequenced from one sample in a study of cytomegalovirus exposure and HLA in healthy donors. The PCR ran on 60 Vbeta and 13 Jbeta primers. Clones were read by immunoSEQ multiplex PCR, and TCRdb kept only the in-frame ones, dropping some. The data contain under 200,000 clones, roughly 13% of them singletons. The sequenced material came from PBMCs. The receptors were gathered from a man in his fifties or sixties in good health and CMV-seropositive.

V and J are TRBV5-6 and TRBJ2-5; 12 nucleotides agree with TRBD2. The CDR3 consists of 14 residues. The trim removed 4 bases at V and 5 bases at J, leaving 3 bases unmatched. Germline V gene lookup returns CDR1 SGHDT and CDR2 YYEEEE. The CDR3 region has the DNA TGTGCCAGCAGCGAAGGACTAGCGGGGGAGACCCAGTACTTC. This codes for CASSEGLAGETQYF.

This clone was picked up many times. This sequence joins TRBV11-2 and TRBJ1-1; D is perhaps TRBD1 (5 bases). Germline V gives CDR1 SGHAT, CDR2 FQNNGV. The germline V and J ends were trimmed by 0 bases and 1 base, with 12 bases remaining between them. This CDR3 comprises 16 residues. The CDR3 DNA follows: TGTGCCAGCAGCTTAGAATTTGGGGCGAAGAACACTGAAGCTTTCTTT. It specifies CASSLEFGAKNTEAFF.

This clone was observed a few times. This CDR3 is CASQGAAYGYTF. CDR3 coding DNA: TGTGCCAGCCAGGGGGCGGCGTATGGCTACACCTTC. The chain has TRBV9 and TRBJ1-2, with 8 nucleotides matching TRBD1. V was clipped by 7 bases and J by 5 bases; unmatched bases: 4. Germline lookup yields CDR1 SGDLS and CDR2 YYNGEE. This CDR3 is 12 amino acids long. Based on the CDR3 plus reference TRBV9 and TRBJ1-2, the full variable domain is DSGVTQTPKHLITATGQRVTLRCSPRSGDLSVYWYQQSLDQGLQFLIQYYNGEERAKGNILERFSAQQFPDLHSELNLSSLELGDSALYFCASQGAAYGYTFGSGTRLTVV.

The J gene is TRBJ1-5, the V gene TRBV29-1; D is possibly TRBD1 (5 bases). The CDR3 extends over 13 amino acids. Germline values: CDR1 SQVTM, CDR2 ANQGSEA. V lost 2 bases to trimming and J lost 7 bases, with 12 bases between them. The CDR3 sequence is CSVEKGEGQPQHF. The CDR3 DNA reads as TGCAGCGTTGAAAAAGGGGAAGGACAGCCCCAGCATTTT.

This clone was counted only a few times. The chain couples TRBV19 to TRBJ1-4; no firm D call. CDR1 is LNHDA, CDR2 SQIVND, per germline (reference sequence). There are 13 residues in the CDR3. The V end was cut by 8 bases, the J end by 7 bases, with 14 bases between. The CDR3 reads CASRAAGPEKLFF. Written as DNA, the CDR3 is TGTGCCAGTCGTGCAGCAGGCCCTGAAAAACTGTTTTTT.

This chain uses TRBV4-3 with TRBJ2-7, with a possible D match to TRBD2 (7 bases). Germline values: CDR1 LGHNA, CDR2 YSLEER. The CDR3 sequence is 18 residues long. Trimming cost V 3 bases and J 1 base, with 22 bases left between them. The CDR3 spells CASSHPLGGPRLSYEQYV. CDR3 sequence (DNA): TGCGCCAGCAGCCACCCTCTCGGGGGGCCGAGGTTATCCTACGAGCAGTACGTC.

The V call is TRBV5-6, the J call TRBJ1-2, with D perhaps TRBD1 (6 bases). CDR3 size: 16 residues. Trimming removed 0 bases from V and 6 bases from J, with 18 bases in between. The V gene's germline CDR1 is SGHDT and CDR2 YYEEEE. The CDR3 DNA sequence: TGTGCCAGCAGCTTGGACAGGGCCCTTTTCTTTGATGGCTACACCTTC. It specifies CASSLDRALFFDGYTF.

The chain joins TRBV10-2 to TRBJ1-6, with 9 bases aligning to TRBD1. This CDR3 has 14 residues. J gave up 9 bases and V 5 bases, and 5 bases lay outside the gene matches. Germline V gene sequence: CDR1 WSHSY, CDR2 SAAADI. The CDR3, as DNA: TGCGCCAGCAGTCAGGGACAGGGAATTTCACCCCTCCACTTT. The encoded protein is CASSQGQGISPLHF.

V gene TRBV5-8 combines with J gene TRBJ1-6, with 8 bases aligning to TRBD1. V lost 4 bases, J lost 10 bases, and 13 bases stayed unmatched. The CDR3 length is 16 residues. The germline V gene has CDR1 SGHTS and CDR2 YDEGEE. CDR3 coding DNA: TGTGCCAGCAGCCCACTCAGGACAGGGAACGACTCACCCCTCCACTTT. Its protein is CASSPLRTGNDSPLHF.

This chain connects TRBV6-5 to TRBJ2-7; D might be TRBD2 (5 bases). Between the trimmed V and J ends, which lost 7 bases and 7 bases, there was a span of 14 bases. Germline-derived CDR1 and CDR2 are MNHEY and SVGAGI. The CDR3 sequence is 12 residues long. CDR3 protein: CASTPPTGEQYF. The CDR3 DNA is TGTGCCAGCACCCCCCCGACGGGAGAGCAGTACTTC.

V and J are TRBV5-5 and TRBJ2-2; D perhaps matches TRBD2 (6 bases). V gave up 1 base and J gave up 4 bases, with 17 bases separating them. CDR3 size: 17 residues. The germline V gene encodes CDR1 SGHKS and CDR2 YYEKEE (reference sequence). The CDR3 reads CASSLKKAGYFTGELFF. CDR3 DNA sequence: TGTGCCAGCAGCTTGAAAAAGGCGGGGTACTTCACCGGGGAGCTGTTTTTT.

This clone is termed medium-sized. This chain joins TRBV4-1 and TRBJ1-4; D is possibly TRBD1 (5 bases). The germline gives CDR1 MGHRA, CDR2 YSYEKL. V lost 1 base, J lost 5 bases, and 14 bases lay in between. The CDR3 extends over 16 amino acids. The CDR3 here is CASSQVGRQINEKLFF. As DNA, the CDR3 is TGCGCCAGCAGCCAAGTGGGAAGACAGATAAATGAAAAACTGTTTTTT.

This clone was picked up a small number of times. The rearrangement joins TRBV5-1 to TRBJ2-1, with no clear D. This CDR3 spans 14 amino acids. Germline CDR1 reads SGHRS; CDR2 reads YFSETQ. V lost 0 bases, J lost 8 bases, and 12 bases lay in between. The CDR3 bases are TGCGCCAGCAGCTTGGGTGAGCCCATGGATGAGCAGTTCTTC. This sequence encodes CASSLGEPMDEQFF.

The DNA of the CDR3 is TGCAGCGGCGGGACAGGCACTGAGGGCTACACCTTC. Translated: CSGGTGTEGYTF. The V gene is TRBV29-1, the J gene TRBJ1-2; 8 nucleotides line up with TRBD1. CDR1 and CDR2 (germline): SQVTM, ANQGSEA. The V segment lost 7 bases and the J segment 8 bases; nucleotides outside the gene matches: 9. This CDR3 contains 12 residues.

This clone has more than one count but fewer than ten. The gene calls are TRBV5-4 and TRBJ2-2; 7 bases line up with TRBD1. The CDR3 spans 15 residues. Germline V lookup: CDR1 SGHNT, CDR2 YYREEE (reference sequence). Trimming removed 4 bases from V and 5 bases from J; junction bases left unmatched: 8. CDR3 sequence (DNA): TGTGCCAGCAGCCCTACAGGGGTTGGGACCGGGGAGCTGTTTTTT. It specifies CASSPTGVGTGELFF.

The J gene is TRBJ1-3, the V gene TRBV4-1; a possible D gene is TRBD1 (6 bases). V shed 0 bases and J shed 0 bases, with 21 bases lying between them. There are 20 residues in the CDR3. The V gene's germline CDR1 is MGHRA and CDR2 YSYEKL. The CDR3 is CASSQDPSGAQRISGNTIYF. The CDR3 DNA sequence: TGCGCCAGCAGCCAAGATCCGTCAGGGGCTCAGAGGATCTCTGGAAACACCATATATTTT.